Below, 28 T cell receptor beta chains from the same sample are listed, as sequenced in a study of cytomegalovirus exposure and HLA in healthy donors. This table comes from immunoSEQ multiplex PCR, and its TCRdb copy is limited to in-frame clones, with some not included. The sample holds some 150,000 clones, over 80% seen once. Sequenced sample: PBMCs. The receptors were gathered from a young man in good health and CMV-seropositive.

The V gene is TRBV6-1, the J gene TRBJ1-4; D may be TRBD1 (5 bases). The ends were cut back, 4 bases at V and 8 bases at J, with 14 bases in the middle. Germline assignment: CDR1 MNHNS and CDR2 SASEGT. The CDR3 spans 14 residues. The CDR3 region has the DNA TGTGCCAGCAGTGGGGGCGGGACTCCCGAAAAACTGTTTTTT. It specifies CASSGGGTPEKLFF.

This clone was recorded a few times. V gene TRBV4-2 combines with J gene TRBJ1-5; 7 nucleotides match TRBD1. This CDR3 is 15 amino acids long. Looked up from germline, CDR1 is LGHNA and CDR2 is YNFKEQ. J was trimmed by 6 bases and V by 2 bases; bases with no gene match: 7. CDR3 region: CASSQHTGAVQPQHF. Written as DNA, the CDR3 is TGTGCCAGCAGCCAACATACAGGGGCTGTTCAGCCCCAGCATTTT.

This rearrangement joins TRBV6-1 to TRBJ1-2, with D hard to call. Germline-derived CDR1 and CDR2 are MNHNS and SASEGT. Trimming pared 2 bases from V and 2 bases from J, leaving 6 bases between. The CDR3 runs 13 residues. The CDR3 nucleotides are TGTGCCAGCAGTGAAAATATAAACTATGGCTACACCTTC. It specifies CASSENINYGYTF.

This clone is a singleton in its sample. The chain has TRBV19 and TRBJ1-1; 7 bases match TRBD1. Germline CDR1 is LNHDA and CDR2 is SQIVND (reference sequence). This CDR3 has 13 residues. Trimming removed 9 bases from V and 4 bases from J; junction bases left unmatched: 8. The CDR3 DNA reads TGTGCCAGCCGGTCACAGGGGCTCACTGAAGCTTTCTTT. Its protein product is CASRSQGLTEAFF.

The CDR3 protein is CASRGGYEQYF. The CDR3 DNA reads TGTGCCAGCAGAGGGGGTTACGAGCAGTACTTC. The genes are TRBV28 and TRBJ2-7, with D perhaps matching TRBD1 (6 bases). The CDR3 has 11 residues. CDR1 and CDR2 from the germline V gene are MDHEN and SYDVKM. V was trimmed by 6 bases and J by 4 bases, leaving 7 bases between them.

The chain employs TRBV7-6 and TRBJ2-5, with a tentative D call TRBD2 (6 bases). V dropped 5 bases and J dropped 5 bases, with 18 bases sitting between them. The CDR3 totals 15 residues. Germline CDR1 reads SGHVS; CDR2 reads FNYEAQ. The DNA of the CDR3 is TGTGCCAGCAGCCCGTCGGCGGGGACCTCCGAGACCCAGTACTTC. Its translation is CASSPSAGTSETQYF. The whole variable domain, remainder taken from reference TRBV7-6 and TRBJ2-5, is GAGVSQSPRYKVTKRGQDVALRCDPISGHVSLYWYRQALGQGPEFLTYFNYEAQQDKSGLPNDRFSAERPEGSISTLTIQRTEQRDSAMYRCASSPSAGTSETQYFGPGTRLLVL.

The chain has TRBV6-1 and TRBJ2-7; TRBD1 matches at 11 bases. The length of the CDR3 is 15 residues. The V and J ends lost 0 bases and 11 bases, in that order; junction bases with no gene match: 9. Looked up from germline, CDR1 is MNHNS and CDR2 is SASEGT. The CDR3 DNA is TGTGCCAGCAGTGAAGCCCCGGACAGGGGGCACATTGAGTACTTC. Translated: CASSEAPDRGHIEYF.

The J gene is TRBJ2-5, the V gene TRBV5-1; TRBD1 is a possible D gene (6 bases). The CDR3 consists of 14 residues. Germline CDR1 and CDR2: SGHRS and YFSETQ. V was clipped by 6 bases and J by 4 bases, with 16 bases between them. The CDR3 DNA reads TGCGCCAGCACCTGGACAGACCCGCGAGAGACCCAGTACTTC. Translated, it gives CASTWTDPRETQYF.

The chain carries TRBV6-1 and TRBJ2-4; 7 bases map to TRBD1. The germline CDR1 and CDR2 sequences are MNHNS and SASEGT. The CDR3 loop spans 15 amino acids. Losses at the gene ends were 0 bases for V and 9 bases for J; bases not matched to a gene: 8. DNA of the CDR3: TGTGCCAGCAGTGAAGCGACCGGGACAGTCGGCATTCAGTACTTC. Translating it yields CASSEATGTVGIQYF.

This clone appeared a single time. The chain is built from TRBV7-8 and TRBJ2-7; D possibly corresponds to TRBD2 (5 bases). The germline V gene has CDR1 SGHVS and CDR2 FQNEAQ. The CDR3 is 14 amino acids. V was pared by 5 bases and J by 2 bases, with 13 bases between. CDR3 loop: CASSPRRTPYEQYF. CDR3 sequence (DNA): TGTGCCAGCAGCCCTCGGAGGACGCCCTACGAGCAGTACTTC.

V and J are TRBV10-3 and TRBJ2-7; 8 bases match TRBD2. CDR1 is ENHRY and CDR2 is SYGVKD in the germline V gene. There are 17 residues in the CDR3. V gave up 1 base and J gave up 5 bases; unmatched junction bases: 13. The CDR3 loop is CAISEFSGTRRPHEQYF. In DNA form, the CDR3 reads TGTGCCATCAGTGAGTTTTCCGGGACTAGGCGTCCGCACGAGCAGTACTTC.

As concerns this clone: The sample contains more than one DNA sequence encoding this CDR3. The chain joins TRBV5-4 to TRBJ2-1, with 7 nucleotides matching TRBD2. This CDR3 region has 15 residues. Germline V gene lookup returns CDR1 SGHNT and CDR2 YYREEE (reference sequence). After removal of 4 bases from V and 0 bases from J, the junction contained 4 bases not matched to a gene. The CDR3 is CASSLGGSSYNEQFF. The CDR3, as DNA: TGTGCCAGCAGCCTGGGCGGGAGCTCCTACAATGAGCAGTTCTTC.

The rearrangement joins TRBV7-2 to TRBJ1-2, with 8 bases matching TRBD1. J gave up 7 bases and V 2 bases, and 6 bases lay outside the gene matches. The CDR3 consists of 14 residues. The germline CDR1 and CDR2 sequences are SGHTA and FQGNSA. The CDR3 region has the DNA TGTGCCAGCAGCTTAAGGACAGGGTCCTCTGGCTACACCTTC. Translating it yields CASSLRTGSSGYTF.

In this sample, this clone turned up once. The chain uses TRBV28 and TRBJ1-2; no reliable D call. CDR1 and CDR2 (germline): MDHEN, SYDVKM. V lost 6 bases and J 7 bases, leaving 21 bases between the germline ends. The CDR3 extends over 15 amino acids. The CDR3 DNA is TGTGCCAGCAGAGCGCGCACGGGGAGGGCTAGTGGCTACACCTTC. Residues: CASRARTGRASGYTF.

The chain joins TRBV2 to TRBJ2-7; 11 bases line up with TRBD1. The V segment lost 4 bases and the J segment 4 bases; nucleotides outside the gene matches: 6. Germline V gene sequence: CDR1 SNHLY, CDR2 FYNNEI. The CDR3 is 15 amino acids. The CDR3: CASSGSGTGGYEQYF. The CDR3 DNA sequence: TGTGCCAGCAGTGGATCCGGGACAGGGGGGTACGAGCAGTACTTC. Looking up the rest from reference TRBV2 and TRBJ2-7 gives the full variable domain: EPEVTQTPSHQVTQMGQEVILRCVPISNHLYFYWYRQILGQKVEFLVSFYNNEISEKSEIFDDQFSVERPDGSNFTLKIRSTKLEDSAMYFCASSGSGTGGYEQYFGPGTRLTVT.

The rearrangement joins TRBV11-2 to TRBJ2-7, with 10 bases that match TRBD1. This CDR3 has 17 residues. Looked up from germline, CDR1 is SGHAT and CDR2 is FQNNGV. The V gene end was trimmed by 3 bases and the J gene end by 0 bases; junction bases not matched to a gene: 8. CDR3 protein: CASSFGQGGLSSYEQYF. The CDR3 DNA sequence: TGTGCCAGCAGCTTCGGACAGGGGGGGCTAAGCTCCTACGAGCAGTACTTC.

The chain couples TRBV28 to TRBJ2-7, with 8 bases that match TRBD1. Trimming at V came to 8 bases and at J to 2 bases, leaving 11 bases not matched to a gene. The CDR3 sequence is 15 residues long. Germline CDR1 MDHEN, CDR2 SYDVKM. Here the CDR3 reads CASVDSGQATYEQYF. For the CDR3, the DNA is TGTGCCAGCGTCGATTCGGGACAGGCAACCTACGAGCAGTACTTC.

The genes are TRBV5-1 and TRBJ2-1; 10 bases are shared with TRBD2. The CDR3 loop spans 16 amino acids. V was clipped by 0 bases and J by 3 bases; unmatched bases: 3. Germline-derived CDR1 and CDR2 are SGHRS and YFSETQ. CDR3 residues: CASSLAASGSYNEQFF. CDR3 DNA: TGCGCCAGCAGCTTGGCGGCTAGCGGGAGCTACAATGAGCAGTTCTTC.

V gene TRBV11-3 combines with J gene TRBJ2-6; D gene unclear. In germline, CDR1 is SGHNT, CDR2 YENEEA. The V gene lost 5 bases and the J gene lost 0 bases, with 8 bases spanning the gap. There are 15 residues in the CDR3. The CDR3 DNA reads as TGTGCCAGCAGCCCCGGTGACTCTGGGGCCAACGTCCTGACTTTC. Translation: CASSPGDSGANVLTF.

The chain couples TRBV27 to TRBJ1-1; D might be TRBD1 (5 bases). Trimming took off 6 bases at V and 0 bases at J, with 11 bases between the two ends. The germline V gene has CDR1 MNHEY and CDR2 SMNVEV (reference sequence). The CDR3 covers 14 residues. CDR3 amino acids: CASRAQVMNTEAFF. DNA for the CDR3: TGTGCCAGCAGGGCACAGGTAATGAACACTGAAGCTTTCTTT.

The chain employs TRBV6-5 and TRBJ1-2, with 8 bases lining up with TRBD1. V shed 4 bases and J 8 bases; nucleotides not matched to a gene: 6. Germline CDR1 and CDR2: MNHEY and SVGAGI. The CDR3 runs to 13 residues. This chain's CDR3 is CASSSYTGGGYTF. The CDR3 nucleotides are TGTGCCAGCAGTTCCTATACAGGGGGAGGCTACACCTTC.

The chain couples TRBV18 to TRBJ1-2; no clear D gene. V shed 3 bases and J shed 3 bases, with 5 bases lying between them. Germline-derived CDR1 and CDR2 are KGHSH and LQKENI. The CDR3 totals 12 residues. For the CDR3, the DNA is TGTGCCAGCTCACCGTCGGACTATGGCTACACCTTC. This codes for CASSPSDYGYTF.

J is TRBJ1-2 and V is TRBV5-1, with D possibly matching TRBD1 (5 bases). Trimming took off 0 bases at V and 6 bases at J, with 12 bases between the two ends. There are 14 residues in the CDR3. Germline V lookup: CDR1 SGHRS, CDR2 YFSETQ. CDR3 sequence reads: CASSLEGAGHGYTF. The CDR3 DNA sequence: TGCGCCAGCAGCTTGGAAGGGGCAGGCCATGGCTACACCTTC.

The V and J genes are TRBV7-9 and TRBJ2-3; D perhaps matches TRBD1 (6 bases). The CDR3 is made up of 13 amino acids. Deletions cut 5 bases from V and 5 bases from J, with 11 bases between. Looked up from germline, CDR1 is SEHNR and CDR2 is FQNEAQ (reference sequence). The CDR3 loop reads CASSLQGIDTQYF. Written as DNA, the CDR3 is TGTGCCAGCAGCCTACAGGGAATAGATACGCAGTATTTT.

This chain joins TRBV19 and TRBJ2-7; D is possibly TRBD1 (6 bases). This CDR3 region has 14 residues. CDR1 and CDR2 (germline): LNHDA, SQIVND (reference sequence). Deletions cut 4 bases from V and 4 bases from J, with 14 bases between. The CDR3 region has the DNA TGTGCCAGTAGTACCCCAGGACAGTCTTACGAGCAGTACTTC. It codes for CASSTPGQSYEQYF.

About this clone itself: The sample contains more than one DNA sequence encoding this CDR3. The CDR3 is CASSLAGGSYEQYF. CDR3 coding DNA: TGTGCCAGTTCACTAGCGGGAGGATCCTACGAGCAGTACTTC. J is TRBJ2-7 and V is TRBV19; TRBD2 aligns across 12 bases. Unmatched junction bases numbered 3, after V lost 8 bases and J lost 1 base. Germline lookup yields CDR1 LNHDA and CDR2 SQIVND (reference sequence). This CDR3 contains 14 residues.

This chain connects TRBV5-1 to TRBJ2-5; D is uncertain. The CDR3 loop spans 12 amino acids. Germline assignment: CDR1 SGHRS and CDR2 YFSETQ. Between the trimmed V and J ends, which lost 3 bases and 3 bases, there was a span of 6 bases. Here the CDR3 reads CASSSTKETQYF. The CDR3 region has the DNA TGCGCCAGCAGCTCGACAAAAGAGACCCAGTACTTC.

The CDR3 here is CAWSVEGRTEAFF. The CDR3 bases are TGTGCCTGGAGTGTAGAGGGAAGGACTGAAGCTTTCTTT. The V and J genes are TRBV30 and TRBJ1-1; D uncertain. Trimming removed 0 bases from V and 5 bases from J, with 10 bases in between. Germline-derived CDR1 and CDR2 are GTSNPN and SVGIG (reference sequence). CDR3 length: 13 residues.